The present T cell receptor beta chain was sequenced within a study of blood T cell repertoires in COVID-19. The overall study: Some COVID-19 samples were acute and others convalescent; all came from the United States, Italy and Spain.

TCRdb keeps only in-frame clones here, not all; method: immunoSEQ multiplex PCR. The sample has 40,000 to 50,000 clones; under 85% are singletons. Germline CDR1 is SGHNT and CDR2 is YYREEE (reference sequence). V was shortened by 2 bases and J by 5 bases, with 13 bases between the two germline ends. The CDR3 is 14 residues long. The chain links TRBV5-4 to TRBJ1-1; D possibly corresponds to TRBD1 (5 bases). This receptor was taken from a human donor in a cohort sampled during active COVID-19. Source material: peripheral blood. CDR3 loop: CASSFGGARTEAFF. Written as DNA, the CDR3 is TGTGCCAGCAGCTTCGGAGGGGCAAGGACTGAAGCTTTCTTT.